This T cell receptor (beta chain) was found in a study of vaccination and CD4 T cells after COVID-19. Study context: In the convalescent cohort, there were six males and four females, two of them Hispanic. Blood was drawn a median around 66 days post second dose, range 14 to 241.

Cultured CD4+ T cells had their DNA profiled by the Oncomine TCR Beta short-read assay. TCRdb processed the PCR reads anew with MiXCR; each CDR3 protein has one entry. The table shows roughly 10,000 distinct CDR3 sequences, with 20% to 30% occurring only once. The V gene's germline CDR1 is SGHVS and CDR2 FQNEAQ. The CDR3 is 13 amino acids. V shed 5 bases and J shed 4 bases, with 12 bases lying between them. Findings of the study overall: Convalescent patients' median share of reactive clones seen only post-vaccination was over 65%.

Treatment given: approximately 11-day PBMC culture with coronavirus spike peptide pools or control peptides (ViraFEST assay). About this clonotype itself: Its cognate antigen is unknown.

The sample was CD4+ T cells from blood, cultured in vitro, taken before SARS-CoV-2 vaccination. V and J are TRBV7-8 and TRBJ2-7; D is perhaps TRBD2 (6 bases). The source of this sequence is a human donor who received a COVID-19 vaccine. CDR3 bases: TGTGCCAGCAGCCTTACGGGACTTTACGAGCAGTACTTC. It specifies CASSLTGLYEQYF.